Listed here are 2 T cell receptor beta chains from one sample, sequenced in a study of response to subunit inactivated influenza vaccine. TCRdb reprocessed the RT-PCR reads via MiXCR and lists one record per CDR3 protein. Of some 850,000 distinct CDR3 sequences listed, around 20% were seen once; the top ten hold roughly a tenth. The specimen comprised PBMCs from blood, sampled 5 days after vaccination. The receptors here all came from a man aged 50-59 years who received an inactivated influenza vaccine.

The CDR3 is CASSPSGLAARAEQYF. CDR3 DNA sequence: TGTGCCAGCAGCCCGTCGGGACTAGCGGCCCGGGCCGAGCAGTACTTC. The V gene is TRBV7-2, the J gene TRBJ2-7; 11 bases agree with TRBD2. This CDR3 contains 16 residues. The V segment lost 5 bases and the J segment 6 bases; nucleotides outside the gene matches: 12. Germline CDR1 SGHTA, CDR2 FQGNSA.

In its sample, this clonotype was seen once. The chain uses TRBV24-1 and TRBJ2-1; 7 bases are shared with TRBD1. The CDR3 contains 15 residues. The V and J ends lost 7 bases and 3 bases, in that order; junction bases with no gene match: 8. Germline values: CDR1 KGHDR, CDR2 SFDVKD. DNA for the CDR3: TGTGCCACCAGGGCTGGGGGACAGTACTACAATGAGCAGTTCTTC. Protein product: CATRAGGQYYNEQFF.